This TCR beta chain was found in a study of T cell changes during pregnancy in multiple sclerosis. Sequencing used immunoSEQ multiplex PCR; TCRdb keeps in-frame clones, though not all of them. In the table there are over 45,000 clones, roughly 88% of which are singletons. There are 17 residues in the CDR3. V dropped 0 bases and J dropped 5; count of bases not matched to a gene: 9. CDR1 is SGDLS and CDR2 is YYNGEE in the germline V gene. The source material was CD4+ T cells from peripheral blood mononuclear cells, sampled in the second trimester of pregnancy. This TCR derives from a female donor with multiple sclerosis, enrolled in a pregnancy study. The rearrangement joins TRBV9 to TRBJ2-2; 8 positions agree with TRBD1. CDR3 residues: CASSVDVRGLPTGELFF. CDR3 nucleotides: TGTGCCAGCAGCGTAGACGTCAGGGGGCTCCCGACCGGGGAGCTGTTTTTT. The variable domain in full, completed from reference TRBV9 and TRBJ2-2, reads DSGVTQTPKHLITATGQRVTLRCSPRSGDLSVYWYQQSLDQGLQFLIQYYNGEERAKGNILERFSAQQFPDLHSELNLSSLELGDSALYFCASSVDVRGLPTGELFFGEGSRLTVL.